Shown below are 6 T cell receptor beta chains from a single sample sequenced in a study of blood T cell repertoires in COVID-19. TCRdb's table, derived via immunoSEQ multiplex PCR, lists solely in-frame clones and lacks some. The sample includes tens of thousands of clones, approximately 92% of them seen just once. The sequencing sample was made of peripheral blood. Receptors originate from a man between 60 and 70 years old with acute or convalescent COVID-19.

This chain joins TRBV27 and TRBJ2-4; tentatively, D is TRBD1 (6 bases). This CDR3 comprises 15 residues. Trimming cost V 10 bases and J 1 base, with 17 bases left between them. The V gene's germline CDR1 is MNHEY and CDR2 SMNVEV (reference sequence). The CDR3 nucleotides are TGTGCCACCCGCCGACAGGCAACGGCCAAAAACATTCAGTACTTC. This translates into CATRRQATAKNIQYF.

This clone was seen only once. The CDR3 coding sequence is TGTGCCAGCAGCTCAAACCTAGCGGTCTACGAGCAGTACTTC. Amino acids: CASSSNLAVYEQYF. This rearrangement joins TRBV25-1 to TRBJ2-7; 7 bases are shared with TRBD2. CDR1 and CDR2 (germline): MGHDK, SYGVNS. CDR3 length: 14 amino acids. The J segment lost 3 bases and the V segment lost 6 bases, leaving 8 bases of the junction unmatched.

The V and J genes are TRBV18 and TRBJ2-2; D may be TRBD2 (5 bases). Germline-derived CDR1 and CDR2 are KGHSH and LQKENI. V was cut by 1 base and J by 5 bases, with 14 bases left in between. This CDR3 has 16 amino acids. CDR3 in DNA: TGTGCCAGCTCACCACGGCAAGGAGGAAGAACCGGGGAGCTGTTTTTT. Its translation is CASSPRQGGRTGELFF.

The rearrangement links TRBV7-2 to TRBJ2-7; D call uncertain. The CDR3 loop spans 12 amino acids. Germline assignment: CDR1 SGHTA and CDR2 FQGNSA. V was clipped by 3 bases and J by 1 base, with 4 bases between them. Here the CDR3 reads CASSLRSYEQYF. CDR3 DNA sequence: TGTGCCAGCAGCTTGAGGTCCTACGAGCAGTACTTC.

The V gene is TRBV24-1, the J gene TRBJ1-2; tentatively, D is TRBD1 (6 bases). The CDR3 sequence is 15 residues long. Trimming removed 5 bases at V and 0 bases at J, with 12 bases between. The germline V gene encodes CDR1 KGHDR and CDR2 SFDVKD. The CDR3, as DNA: TGTGCCACCAGTGGGGCAGGGGCCGCTAACTATGGCTACACCTTC. It specifies CATSGAGAANYGYTF.

The J gene is TRBJ2-3, the V gene TRBV7-9, with 10 bases matching TRBD1. Germline-derived CDR1 and CDR2 are SEHNR and FQNEAQ (reference sequence). This CDR3 has 15 residues. With V trimmed by 5 bases and J by 9 bases, 11 bases remained unmatched. In DNA, the CDR3 is TGTGCCAGCAGCATGATAGGGGACAGGGGCACGACGCAGTATTTT. Its protein product is CASSMIGDRGTTQYF.